The clone carrying this T cell receptor beta chain was picked up a small number of times. Its antigen remains unidentified. Across 18 months, stable Graves' hyperthyroidism was marked by no progression to ophthalmopathy. Investigators excluded patients with uncontrolled infection, other autoimmune disease, pregnancy or lactation. Diagnosis rested on symptoms, serum thyroxine and TRAb, thyroid ultrasound, and orbital computed tomography. This specimen belongs to a study of T cells in Graves' hyperthyroidism and ophthalmopathy. TCR beta CDR3 regions were amplified from RNA transcripts. A first-round RT-PCR of the TCR CDR3 used the HTBI primer set. TCRdb re-called the multiplex PCR reads with MiXCR, one entry per CDR3 protein. Altogether about 350,000 distinct CDR3 sequences are present, 15% to 20% being singletons, with the ten largest covering 3.5% to 4%. Looked up from germline, CDR1 is LGHDT and CDR2 is YNNKEL (reference sequence). The CDR3 spans 14 residues. After removal of 2 bases from V and 1 base from J, the junction contained 1 base not matched to a gene.

Study-level results: Among thyroid clonotypes expanded above 0.001, most also appeared in blood.

Material: blood. V gene TRBV3-1 combines with J gene TRBJ1-1; 7 bases are a match to TRBD1. The TCR was taken from a woman between 18 and 29 years old with Graves' hyperthyroidism. Here the CDR3 reads CASSQQGENTEAFF. CDR3 DNA sequence: TGTGCCAGCAGCCAACAGGGGGAGAACACTGAAGCTTTCTTT.